This T cell receptor beta chain originates from a study of blood T cell repertoires in COVID-19 (dated by TCRdb to 2019 to 2021). Looking at the study overall: The collaborator samples originated in the United States, Italy and Spain and spanned the acute and convalescent phases of COVID-19. The material from the prospective study consisted of cDNA or gDNA derived from T cells, B-cell-depleted T cells, or PBMCs. The dataset comprised deeply sampled blood TCRbeta repertoires from subjects exposed to, actively infected with, or recovered from COVID-19. The repertoires were released in a freely available public database meant as a resource for research on the immune response to SARS-CoV-2. The samples were drawn from two sources: the first 160 participants of the ongoing ImmuneRACE study, and 1,000 to 1,500 subjects contributed by 6 global collaborators. Sample metadata almost always included a de-identified subject ID, COVID-19 status, age in years and sex. Where HLA class I and class II types were available, the types were taken from metadata supplied by the sample provider, not from assay-based typing. Paper-wide results and their limitations: How much clinical and demographic metadata was included differed by source and by participant, and the metadata was provided uncurated.

The immunoSEQ Assay, a bias-controlled multiplex PCR, was used to amplify TCRbeta CDR3 regions from genomic DNA. Concerning the study's data processing: The number of nucleated cells in each sample was estimated by amplification of reference gene primers within the assay. To quantify the absolute abundance of each unique TCRbeta CDR3 rearrangement, sequence reads were collapsed and filtered. For each sample, productive Simpson clonality was calculated as the square root of Simpson's diversity index over productive rearrangements. What TCRdb holds here is the immuneACCESS table cut down to in-frame rearrangements. Part of the clones is not present; checked against another copy, under half of the missing clones reflect an unresolved V gene, and the others are unexplained. V and J calls plus clone size are reproduced from that table; the DNA served to infer D and trimming. The sample contains 350,000 to 450,000 clones, around nine tenths of them found a single time. Over 2.5% of the sample is in the top ten clones.

V is pared back by 2 bases and J by 0 bases, with 7 bases lying between the germline termini. From the cysteine through the phenylalanine, the CDR3 covers 14 amino acids. CDR3 DNA is the only sequence kept; it has 42 bases, read in frame from the first base. The germline V gene encodes CDR1 KGHSH and CDR2 LQKENI. The collaborating institutions used their own protocols to collect whole blood in K2EDTA tubes. For TCRbeta analysis, collaborator samples were shipped as frozen whole blood, as isolated PBMCs, or as DNA extracted from either sample type. As regards this clone: Which antigen it targets is not known. No quality values exist for individual bases; no much larger clone is one base distant.

The V gene is TRBV18 and the J gene is TRBJ2-5, with the D gene call left open. The receptor was derived from a human donor in a cohort sampled during active COVID-19. Sequencing was performed on peripheral blood. The DNA reads TGTGCCAGCTCACCAAATAATAACCAAGAGACCCAGTACTTC. Translated, it gives CASSPNNNQETQYF.